The clone carrying this TCR beta chain was seen only a few times. Its antigen is not known. These data come from a study of identical twins. The CDR3 has 15 residues. V lost 4 bases to trimming and J lost 10 bases; unmatched junction nucleotides: 9. CDR1 and CDR2 from the germline V gene are MGHRA and YSYEKL. MiXCR, run by TCRdb on the 5' RACE reads, gives a single entry per CDR3 protein. The table lists about 240,000 distinct CDR3 sequences, about 11% of them singletons. Whole-study results and caveats: There is a chance that invariant MAIT and iNKT cells partially muddied zero-insertion analyses. In monozygotic twins, models underestimated the sharing of out-of-frame TCR alpha. Within twin pairs, the out-of-frame alpha sequences they shared showed excess low generation probability. Reduced insertions were recorded for abundant cord blood beta clonotypes, with no such pattern in memory repertoires.

This rearrangement joins TRBV4-1 to TRBJ2-1, with 11 bases lining up with TRBD2. The sequenced sample was memory T cells sorted from blood. This receptor was obtained from a man between 50 and 59 years old in good health. The CDR3 sequence is CASSLNSGRADEQFF. Here the CDR3 DNA reads TGCGCCAGCAGCCTAAATAGCGGGAGGGCGGACGAGCAGTTCTTC.